Listed below are T cell receptor beta chains from one sample, sequenced in a study of OX40 agonist ivuxolimab in advanced cancers. Method: immunoSEQ multiplex PCR; TCRdb's copy keeps in-frame clones and lacks some. In the table there are roughly 25,000 clones, over 85% of which are singletons. This sample comprised CD4+ or CD8+ T cells sorted from blood, obtained in a trial of the OX40 agonist ivuxolimab. These receptor sequences come from an adult with an advanced solid tumor such as melanoma, head and neck, liver or kidney cancer. Each CDR3 is given with its conserved first and last residue. D genes are given only for firm matches. Only some rows state a clone size, as once, few, many or a class for expanded clones.

CDR3aa,CDR3nt,j_gene,v_gene,d_gene,abundance
CASSERLGPSLNNEQFF,TGTGCCAGCAGTGAGCGTTTGGGTCCATCCTTAAACAATGAGCAGTTCTTC,TRBJ2-1,TRBV6-1,.,.
CASSRSGGQNTDTQYF,TGTGCCAGCAGCCGCAGCGGGGGCCAAAACACAGATACGCAGTATTTT,TRBJ2-3,TRBV7-6,TRBD2,.
CASSLGTSGSNEQFF,TGTGCCAGCAGCTTAGGGACTAGCGGGAGTAATGAGCAGTTCTTC,TRBJ2-1,TRBV7-8,TRBD2,.
CASSELWGTYEQYF,TGTGCCAGCAGTGAATTATGGGGGACCTACGAGCAGTACTTC,TRBJ2-7,TRBV6-1,.,once
CASRLWTFQGFDEKLFF,TGTGCCAGCAGGTTGTGGACTTTCCAGGGGTTCGATGAAAAACTGTTTTTT,TRBJ1-4,TRBV5-6,.,.
CASSAGPSGANVLTF,TGTGCCAGCAGCGCAGGACCTTCTGGGGCCAACGTCCTGACTTTC,TRBJ2-6,TRBV5-4,.,.
CASSGVRGRPGELFF,TGTGCCAGCAGTGGCGTTAGGGGGCGGCCCGGGGAGCTGTTTTTT,TRBJ2-2,TRBV2,TRBD1,.
CASSSPGLAGGLDEQYF,TGTGCCAGCAGTTCCCCGGGACTAGCGGGAGGCCTGGACGAGCAGTACTTC,TRBJ2-7,TRBV27,TRBD2,.
CASSPYTGGTEAFF,TGTGCCAGCAGCCCCTACACAGGGGGCACTGAAGCTTTCTTT,TRBJ1-1,TRBV7-9,TRBD1,.
CASSLIETQYF,TGTGCCAGCAGCTTAATAGAGACCCAGTACTTC,TRBJ2-5,TRBV7-3,.,.
CASSDRAGPPYNEQFF,TGCGCCAGCAGTGATCGGGCAGGACCTCCCTACAATGAGCAGTTCTTC,TRBJ2-1,TRBV10-1,.,.
CASSWGVAADTQYF,TGTGCCAGCAGCTGGGGGGTAGCGGCAGATACGCAGTATTTT,TRBJ2-3,TRBV7-3,.,.
CASRQTLRAYVDEQFF,TGTGCCAGCAGACAAACACTTCGGGCCTATGTGGATGAGCAGTTCTTC,TRBJ2-1,TRBV27,.,.
CSVEDGEETQYF,TGCAGCGTTGAAGATGGGGAGGAGACCCAGTACTTC,TRBJ2-5,TRBV29-1,.,.
CASSPQRRLYNEQFF,TGTGCCAGCAGCCCCCAAAGGCGTTTGTACAATGAGCAGTTCTTC,TRBJ2-1,TRBV7-9,.,.
CASSNSLASEQFF,TGTGCCAGCAGCAACTCACTAGCGTCTGAGCAGTTCTTC,TRBJ2-1,TRBV7-2,TRBD2,.
CASSHRPGDPSYEQYF,TGTGCCAGCAGCCATCGTCCGGGGGATCCTTCCTACGAGCAGTACTTC,TRBJ2-7,TRBV14,.,.
CASSLGQAYGYTF,TGTGCCAGCAGTTTAGGACAGGCCTATGGCTACACCTTC,TRBJ1-2,TRBV27,TRBD1,.
CASSLTGSGELFF,TGTGCCAGCAGCTTAACAGGGTCCGGGGAGCTGTTTTTT,TRBJ2-2,TRBV5-4,.,.
CASSPQQVTTNEKLFF,TGTGCCAGCAGTCCACAACAGGTCACAACTAATGAAAAACTGTTTTTT,TRBJ1-4,TRBV27,.,.